This TCR beta chain was identified during a study of T cells in narcolepsy. Across the study: Enrolled donors included narcolepsy type 1 or type 2 patients and healthy controls. Study-wide findings and caveats: Autoreactive HCRT-specific and TRIB2-specific clonotypes were marked in same-patient CSF-versus-blood CD4+ comparisons. No autoreactive T cell clone sequences appeared in some memory CD4+ repertoires. Autoreactive clonotypes reportedly recurred in blood of same and different patients, not controls.

The table came from immunoSEQ multiplex PCR; TCRdb's copy has only in-frame clones and leaves some out. The sample lists under 35,000 clones; roughly 77% were seen once. V gave up 0 bases and J gave up 1 base, with 8 bases separating them. Germline CDR1 reads SGHKS; CDR2 reads YYEKEE (reference sequence). The CDR3 is 14 amino acids. As for this clone: As yet, its antigen is unknown.

The J gene is TRBJ2-7, the V gene TRBV5-5, with D possibly called TRBD1 or TRBD2 (5 bases each). The clonotype comes from a human donor with narcolepsy. Sequences were obtained from CD45RA- memory CD4+ T cells from PBMCs. DNA for the CDR3: TGTGCCAGCAGCTTGGTGGGACGGTCCTACGAGCAGTACTTC. It yields the protein CASSLVGRSYEQYF.